This T cell receptor beta chain was sequenced in a study of long-term antiretroviral therapy in people with HIV. Study results and limitations: Collection of the blood took place between the mid-2000s and the late 2010s. The ART regimens in use then may have been less effective than current ones. In HIV, the repertoires covered a tighter span of CDR3 lengths than in controls.

For this clone: The antigen is undetermined.

V lost 9 bases to trimming and J lost 6 bases, with 11 bases between them. The CDR3 totals 11 residues. The V gene's germline CDR1 is MGHDK and CDR2 SYGVNS. Survey level was the resolution at which the v3.0 immunoSEQ assay ran. Assay used: immunoSEQ multiplex PCR; TCRdb lists only in-frame clones, some missing. The sample has about 22,000 clones; around 84% are singletons. There were no participants with HIV treated outside the United States. The TCR originated in a man between 18 and 35 years old with HIV. The rearrangement links TRBV25-1 to TRBJ1-1; the D gene is possibly TRBD1 (5 bases). Sequences were derived from unsorted PBMCs, sampled 0.1 years before starting antiretroviral therapy. Here the CDR3 DNA reads TGTGCCAGTGGGAGGGGTGCTGAAGCTTTCTTT. This codes for CASGRGAEAFF.